The following is a TCR beta chain sequence with its context. The data belong to a study of cytomegalovirus exposure and HLA in healthy donors. The PCR made use of 60 Vbeta and 13 Jbeta primers. Sequencing was performed with immunoSEQ multiplex PCR; in TCRdb, only in-frame clones are kept and a portion is missing. Among 160,000 or so clones listed, around 82% were seen once. CDR1 SEHNR and CDR2 FQNEAQ come from the germline V gene (reference sequence). V was cut by 4 bases and J by 6 bases, with 24 bases left in between. The CDR3 has 18 amino acids. The sequenced sample consisted of PBMCs. The chain carries TRBV7-9 and TRBJ1-4; D may be TRBD1 (6 bases). This TCR derives from a man aged 40-55 years in good health and CMV-seronegative. Here the CDR3 reads CASSSLGRGWEADEKLFF. The CDR3 DNA is TGTGCCAGCAGCTCCCTAGGCAGGGGATGGGAAGCGGATGAAAAACTGTTTTTT.